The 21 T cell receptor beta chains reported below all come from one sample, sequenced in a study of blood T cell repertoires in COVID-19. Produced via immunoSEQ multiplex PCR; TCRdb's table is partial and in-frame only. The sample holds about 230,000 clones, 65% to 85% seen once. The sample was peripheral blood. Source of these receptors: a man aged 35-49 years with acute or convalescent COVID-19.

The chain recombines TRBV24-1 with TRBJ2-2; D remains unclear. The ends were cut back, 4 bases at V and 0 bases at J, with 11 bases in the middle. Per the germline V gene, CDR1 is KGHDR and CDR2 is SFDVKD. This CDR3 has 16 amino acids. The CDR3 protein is CATSEHRTANTGELFF. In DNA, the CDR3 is TGTGCCACCAGTGAACACAGAACCGCGAACACCGGGGAGCTGTTTTTT.

CDR3: CASSQTVAGARELFF. In DNA, the CDR3 is TGTGCCAGCTCACAGACGGTCGCGGGAGCCAGGGAGCTGTTTTTT. This chain connects TRBV18 to TRBJ2-2, with 7 bases identical to TRBD2. Germline V lookup: CDR1 KGHSH, CDR2 LQKENI. V lost 4 bases to trimming and J lost 9 bases; unmatched junction nucleotides: 11. The CDR3 sequence is 15 residues long. Full variable domain (rest looked up from reference TRBV18 and TRBJ2-2): NAGVMQNPRHLVRRRGQEARLRCSPMKGHSHVYWYRQLPEEGLKFMVYLQKENIIDESGMPKERFSAEFPKEGPSILRIQQVVRGDSAAYFCASSQTVAGARELFFGEGSRLTVL.

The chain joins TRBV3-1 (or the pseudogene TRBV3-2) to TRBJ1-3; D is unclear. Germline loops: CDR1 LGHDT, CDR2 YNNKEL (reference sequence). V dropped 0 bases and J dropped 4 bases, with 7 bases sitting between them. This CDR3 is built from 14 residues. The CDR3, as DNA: TGTGCCAGCAGCCAAGATTCTACCGGAAACACCATATATTTT. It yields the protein CASSQDSTGNTIYF.

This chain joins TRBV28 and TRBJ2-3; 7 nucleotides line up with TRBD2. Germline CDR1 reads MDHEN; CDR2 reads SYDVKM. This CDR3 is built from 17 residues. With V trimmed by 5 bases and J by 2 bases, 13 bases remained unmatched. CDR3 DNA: TGTGCCAGCAGTCCGCAGCCGGGAGGCAAGGACACAGATACGCAGTATTTT. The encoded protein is CASSPQPGGKDTDTQYF.

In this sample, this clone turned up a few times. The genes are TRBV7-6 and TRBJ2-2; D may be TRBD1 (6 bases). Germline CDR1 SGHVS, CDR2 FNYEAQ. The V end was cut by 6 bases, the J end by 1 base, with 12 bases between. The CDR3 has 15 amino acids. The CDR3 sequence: CASRLSTGNTGELFF. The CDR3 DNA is TGTGCCAGCAGGCTATCGACAGGGAACACCGGGGAGCTGTTTTTT.

CDR3: CASSFPGSRGYTF. The CDR3, as DNA: TGTGCCAGCAGTTTTCCAGGGTCTCGTGGCTACACCTTC. This chain links TRBV12-3 or TRBV12-4 with TRBJ1-2; a weak D match, TRBD1 (5 bases). V was clipped by 3 bases and J by 7 bases, with 12 bases between them. This CDR3 is built from 13 residues.

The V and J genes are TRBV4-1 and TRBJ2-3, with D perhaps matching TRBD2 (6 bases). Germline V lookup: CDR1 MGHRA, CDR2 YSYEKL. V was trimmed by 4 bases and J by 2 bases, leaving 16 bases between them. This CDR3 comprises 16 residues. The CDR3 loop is CASSLTTSLPTDTQYF. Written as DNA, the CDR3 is TGCGCCAGCAGCCTAACGACTAGTTTACCCACAGATACGCAGTATTTT.

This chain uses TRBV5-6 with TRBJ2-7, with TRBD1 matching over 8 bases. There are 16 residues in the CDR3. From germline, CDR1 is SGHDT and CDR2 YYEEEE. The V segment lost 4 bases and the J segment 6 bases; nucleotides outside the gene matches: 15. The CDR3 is CASSASPTGAIGEQYF. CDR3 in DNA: TGTGCCAGCAGCGCAAGCCCGACAGGGGCGATTGGCGAGCAGTACTTC.

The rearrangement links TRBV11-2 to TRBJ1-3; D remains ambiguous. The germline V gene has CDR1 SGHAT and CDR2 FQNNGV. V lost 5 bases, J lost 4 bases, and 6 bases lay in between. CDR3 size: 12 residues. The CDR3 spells CASSILGNTIYF. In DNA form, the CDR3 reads TGTGCCAGCAGCATATTAGGAAACACCATATATTTT.

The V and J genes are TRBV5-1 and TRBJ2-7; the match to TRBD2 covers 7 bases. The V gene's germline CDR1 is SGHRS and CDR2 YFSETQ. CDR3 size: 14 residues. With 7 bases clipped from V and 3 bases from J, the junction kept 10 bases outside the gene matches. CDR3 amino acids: CASGQREGNYEQYF. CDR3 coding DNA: TGCGCCAGCGGCCAGCGGGAAGGAAACTACGAGCAGTACTTC.

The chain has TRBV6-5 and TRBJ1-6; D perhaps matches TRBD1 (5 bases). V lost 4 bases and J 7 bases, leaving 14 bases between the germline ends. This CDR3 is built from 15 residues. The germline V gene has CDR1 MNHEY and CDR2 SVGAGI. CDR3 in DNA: TGTGCCAGCAGTTCGTCCGGGACTCTCAATTCACCCCTCCACTTT. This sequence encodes CASSSSGTLNSPLHF.

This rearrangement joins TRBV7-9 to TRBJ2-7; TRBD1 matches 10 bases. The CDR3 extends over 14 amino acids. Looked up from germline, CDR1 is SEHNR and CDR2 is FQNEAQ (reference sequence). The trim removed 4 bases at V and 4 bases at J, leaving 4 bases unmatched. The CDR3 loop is CASSSGQGRYEQYF. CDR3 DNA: TGTGCCAGCAGCTCGGGACAGGGGCGGTACGAGCAGTACTTC. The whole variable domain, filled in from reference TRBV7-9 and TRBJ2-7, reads DTGVSQNPRHKITKRGQNVTFRCDPISEHNRLYWYRQTLGQGPEFLTYFQNEAQLEKSRLLSDRFSAERPKGSFSTLEIQRTEQGDSAMYLCASSSGQGRYEQYFGPGTRLTVT.

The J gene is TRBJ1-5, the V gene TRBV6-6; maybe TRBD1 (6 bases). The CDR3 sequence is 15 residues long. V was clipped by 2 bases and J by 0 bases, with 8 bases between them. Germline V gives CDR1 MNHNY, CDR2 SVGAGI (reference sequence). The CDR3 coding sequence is TGTGCCAGCAGTTACGGACAGATTAGCAATCAGCCCCAGCATTTT. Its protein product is CASSYGQISNQPQHF.

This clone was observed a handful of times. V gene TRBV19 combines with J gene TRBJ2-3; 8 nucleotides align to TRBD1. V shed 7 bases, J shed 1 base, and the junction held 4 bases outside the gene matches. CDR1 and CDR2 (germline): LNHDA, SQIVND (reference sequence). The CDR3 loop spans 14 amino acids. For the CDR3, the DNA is TGTGCCAGTAAAGAGACAGGGGGCACAGATACGCAGTATTTT. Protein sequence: CASKETGGTDTQYF.

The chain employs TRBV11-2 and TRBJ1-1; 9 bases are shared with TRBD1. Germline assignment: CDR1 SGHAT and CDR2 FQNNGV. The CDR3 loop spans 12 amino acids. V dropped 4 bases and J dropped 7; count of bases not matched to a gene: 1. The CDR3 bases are TGTGCCAGCAGCTGGGACAGGGATGAAGCTTTCTTT. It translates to CASSWDRDEAFF.

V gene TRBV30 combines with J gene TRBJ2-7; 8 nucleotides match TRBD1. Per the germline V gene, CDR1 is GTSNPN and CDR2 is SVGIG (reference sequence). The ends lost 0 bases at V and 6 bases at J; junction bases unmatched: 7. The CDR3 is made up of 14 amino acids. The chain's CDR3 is CAWSVETGVSEQYF. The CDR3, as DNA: TGTGCCTGGAGTGTGGAGACAGGGGTTAGCGAGCAGTACTTC.

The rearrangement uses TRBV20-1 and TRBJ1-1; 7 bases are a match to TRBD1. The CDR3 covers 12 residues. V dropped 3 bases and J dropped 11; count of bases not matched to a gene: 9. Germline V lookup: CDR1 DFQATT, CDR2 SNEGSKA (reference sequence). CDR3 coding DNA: TGCAGTGCTAGTACCACCGGGACAGTGGCTTTCTTT. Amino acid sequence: CSASTTGTVAFF.

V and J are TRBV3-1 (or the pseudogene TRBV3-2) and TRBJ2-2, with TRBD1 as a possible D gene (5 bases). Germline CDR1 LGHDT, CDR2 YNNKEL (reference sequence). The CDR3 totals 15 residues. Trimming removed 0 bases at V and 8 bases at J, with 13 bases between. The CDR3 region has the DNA TGTGCCAGCAGCCAAGATAGGGGCCTGCCGGGGGAGCTGTTTTTT. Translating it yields CASSQDRGLPGELFF.

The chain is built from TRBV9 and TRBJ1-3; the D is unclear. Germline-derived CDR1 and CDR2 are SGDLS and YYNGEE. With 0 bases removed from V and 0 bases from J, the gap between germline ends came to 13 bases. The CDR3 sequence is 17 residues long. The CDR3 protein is CASSVAPSGFSGNTIYF. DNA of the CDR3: TGTGCCAGCAGCGTAGCTCCCAGCGGTTTCTCTGGAAACACCATATATTTT.

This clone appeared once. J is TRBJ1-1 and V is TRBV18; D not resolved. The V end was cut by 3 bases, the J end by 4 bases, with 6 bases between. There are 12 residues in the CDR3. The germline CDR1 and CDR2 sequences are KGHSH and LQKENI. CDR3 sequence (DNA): TGTGCCAGCTCACCCCCCTCCACTGAAGCTTTCTTT. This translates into CASSPPSTEAFF.

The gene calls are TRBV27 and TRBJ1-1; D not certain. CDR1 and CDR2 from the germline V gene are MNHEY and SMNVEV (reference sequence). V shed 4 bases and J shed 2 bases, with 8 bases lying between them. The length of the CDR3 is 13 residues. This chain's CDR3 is CASSSPLNTEAFF. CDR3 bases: TGTGCCAGCAGTTCCCCGTTAAACACTGAAGCTTTCTTT.